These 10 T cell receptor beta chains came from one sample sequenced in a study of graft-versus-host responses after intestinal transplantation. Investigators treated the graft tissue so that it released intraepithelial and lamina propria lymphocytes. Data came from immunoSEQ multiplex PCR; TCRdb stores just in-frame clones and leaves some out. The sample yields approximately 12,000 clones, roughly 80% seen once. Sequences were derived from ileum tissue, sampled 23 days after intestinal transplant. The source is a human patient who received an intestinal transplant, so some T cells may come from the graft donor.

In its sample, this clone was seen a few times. CDR3 loop: CASSIALAGEYEQYF. The CDR3 region has the DNA TGTGCCAGTAGTATTGCTCTAGCGGGAGAGTACGAGCAGTACTTC. The chain links TRBV19 to TRBJ2-7; 10 positions agree with TRBD2. Unmatched junction bases numbered 6, after V lost 3 bases and J lost 4 bases. This CDR3 is 15 amino acids long. In germline, CDR1 is LNHDA, CDR2 SQIVND (reference sequence).

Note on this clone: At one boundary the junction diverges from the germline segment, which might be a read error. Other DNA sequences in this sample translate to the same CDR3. CDR3 residues: CASSSGLPGELFF. The CDR3 DNA reads as TGCGCCAGCAGCTCGGGACTACCCGGGGAGCTGTTTTTT. This chain connects TRBV7-2 to TRBJ2-2; 7 bases fit TRBD2. The CDR3 runs 13 residues. CDR1 and CDR2 from the germline V gene are SGHTA and FQGNSA. Complete variable domain (other parts from reference TRBV7-2 and TRBJ2-2): GAGVSQSPSNKVTEKGKDVELRCDPISGHTALYWYRQSLGQGLEFLIYFQGNSAPDKSGLPSDRFSAERTGGSVSTLTIQRTQQEDSAVYLCASSSGLPGELFFGEGSRLTVL.

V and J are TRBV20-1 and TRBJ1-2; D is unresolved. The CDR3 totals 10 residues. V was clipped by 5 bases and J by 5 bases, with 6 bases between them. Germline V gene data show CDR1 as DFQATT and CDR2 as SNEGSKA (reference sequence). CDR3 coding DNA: TGCAGTGCTCCGTTTTATGGCTACACCTTC. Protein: CSAPFYGYTF.

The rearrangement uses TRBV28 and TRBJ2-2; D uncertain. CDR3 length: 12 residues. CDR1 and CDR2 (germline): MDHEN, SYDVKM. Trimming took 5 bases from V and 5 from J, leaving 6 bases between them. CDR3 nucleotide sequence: TGTGCCAGCAGTCAACCGACCGGGGAGCTGTTTTTT. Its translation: CASSQPTGELFF.

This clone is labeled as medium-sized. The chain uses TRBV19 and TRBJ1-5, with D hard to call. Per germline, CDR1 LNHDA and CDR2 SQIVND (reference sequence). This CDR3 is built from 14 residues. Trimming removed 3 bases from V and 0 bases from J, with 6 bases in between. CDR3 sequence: CASSILYSNQPQHF. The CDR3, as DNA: TGTGCCAGTAGTATCCTCTATAGCAATCAGCCCCAGCATTTT.

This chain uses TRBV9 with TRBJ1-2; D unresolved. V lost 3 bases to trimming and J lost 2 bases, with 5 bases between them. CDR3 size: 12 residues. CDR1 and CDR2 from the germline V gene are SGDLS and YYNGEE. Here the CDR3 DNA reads TGTGCCAGCAGCGCCGCAAACTATGGCTACACCTTC. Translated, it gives CASSAANYGYTF.

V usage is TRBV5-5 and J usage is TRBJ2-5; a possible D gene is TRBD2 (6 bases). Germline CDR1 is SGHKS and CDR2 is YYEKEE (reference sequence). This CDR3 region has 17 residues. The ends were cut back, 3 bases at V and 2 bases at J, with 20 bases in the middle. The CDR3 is CASSWGWSSTRQETQYF. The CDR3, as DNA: TGTGCCAGCAGCTGGGGTTGGTCCTCGACTAGGCAAGAGACCCAGTACTTC.

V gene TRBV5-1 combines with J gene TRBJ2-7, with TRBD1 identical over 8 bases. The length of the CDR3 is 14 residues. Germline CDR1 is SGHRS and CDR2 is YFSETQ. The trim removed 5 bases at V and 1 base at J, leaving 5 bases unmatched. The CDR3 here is CASSPDRVSYEQYF. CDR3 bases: TGCGCCAGCAGTCCGGACAGGGTATCCTACGAGCAGTACTTC.

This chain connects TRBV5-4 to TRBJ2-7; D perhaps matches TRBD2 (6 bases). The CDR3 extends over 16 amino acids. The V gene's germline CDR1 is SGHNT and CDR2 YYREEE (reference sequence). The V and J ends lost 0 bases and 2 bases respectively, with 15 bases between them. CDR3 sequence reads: CASSLVGGMGAYEQYF. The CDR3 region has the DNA TGTGCCAGCAGCTTGGTAGGCGGGATGGGGGCCTACGAGCAGTACTTC.

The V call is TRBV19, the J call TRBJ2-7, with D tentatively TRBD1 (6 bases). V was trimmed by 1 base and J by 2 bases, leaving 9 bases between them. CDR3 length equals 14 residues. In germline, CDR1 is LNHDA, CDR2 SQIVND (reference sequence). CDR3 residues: CASSIGTATYEQYF. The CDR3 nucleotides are TGTGCCAGTAGTATAGGGACAGCTACCTACGAGCAGTACTTC.